These T cell receptor beta chains were read from a single sample in a study of monozygotic twins with inflammatory bowel disease. TCRdb reprocessed the 5' RACE reads and stores each CDR3 protein as one record, lacking DNA. The sample table includes approximately 420,000 distinct CDR3 sequences. Sequenced material: blood. These receptors originate from a human donor with ulcerative colitis or Crohn's disease, or a healthy co-twin of an affected twin (not recorded which). Both conserved end residues are part of each CDR3.

TRBV4-1,TRBJ2-3,CASSQGVTDTQYF
TRBV6-2/TRBV6-3,TRBJ2-7,CASSSNPGQPYEQYF
TRBV19,TRBJ2-5,CASSITWQETQYF
TRBV28,TRBJ1-1,CASSLMANTEAFF
TRBV14,TRBJ2-3,CASSQGLAGALADTQYF
TRBV25-1,TRBJ1-2,CASSAGQRYGYTF
TRBV5-1,TRBJ2-7,CASSPGTISYEQYF
TRBV20-1,TRBJ2-5,CSAEREGGETQYF
TRBV7-3,TRBJ2-2,CASSLVGDSRGAGELFF
TRBV7-6,TRBJ1-1,CASSLSGKSTEAFF
TRBV27,TRBJ2-1,CASSLFRSSYNEQFF
TRBV19,TRBJ2-3,CASSIGEGRSTDTQYF
TRBV12-3/TRBV12-4,TRBJ1-4,CASRKAGTGSEKLFF
TRBV5-1,TRBJ2-1,CASSLDGAYNEQFF
TRBV12-3/TRBV12-4,TRBJ1-2,CASRVGGLGYTF
TRBV4-3,TRBJ2-7,CASSQDLGFQDEQYF
TRBV10-3,TRBJ2-3,CATAHGDTQYF
TRBV30,TRBJ1-2,CAWSWGQSYGYTF
TRBV6-1,TRBJ2-2,CASSREGWAGRSGELFF
TRBV7-2,TRBJ2-7,CASSGGLAGAYEQYF
TRBV7-3,TRBJ2-1,CASSSVAGNYNEQFF
TRBV7-9,TRBJ1-4,CASSLGDRESNEKLFF
TRBV29-1,TRBJ2-3,CSVEDRLAGSTDTQYF
TRBV5-5,TRBJ2-7,CASSALLGPYEQYF
TRBV4-3,TRBJ2-3,CASSQNAGFLTDTQYF
TRBV20-1,TRBJ2-5,CSARGSTSLIKETQYF
TRBV20-1,TRBJ2-5,CSAVQTRRETQYF
TRBV7-9,TRBJ2-2,CASSLATGGHTGELFF
TRBV6-2/TRBV6-3,TRBJ2-1,CASSYNRHGGGLNYNEQFF
TRBV7-2,TRBJ2-2,CASRLTRVGTGELFF
TRBV7-9,TRBJ1-5,CASSLFVGQGISQPQHF
TRBV11-2,TRBJ2-1,CASSSFFAGGNEQFF
TRBV5-5,TRBJ2-3,CASSSPGPKGTDTQYF
TRBV30,TRBJ2-7,CAWSVYRGRGSREQYF
TRBV6-1,TRBJ1-3,CASSEARLSGNTIYF
TRBV9,TRBJ2-7,CASSVGPSAGGIYEQHF
TRBV4-2,TRBJ1-3,CASSQASGTGNTIYF
TRBV5-1,TRBJ2-1,CASSSTHLAGGPSNEQFF
TRBV6-5,TRBJ2-2,CASSYSGVGTGELFF
TRBV27,TRBJ2-1,CASSLDRSSYNEQFF
TRBV30,TRBJ1-1,CAWSTTPGRINTEAFF
TRBV19,TRBJ2-7,CASSTRTRSPYEQYF
TRBV3-1,TRBJ1-1,CASSLWGLGTEAFF
TRBV15,TRBJ2-1,CATARGGTGVSEQFF
TRBV29-1,TRBJ2-7,CSVERGGGREQYF
TRBV5-1,TRBJ2-7,CASSLSLGQGEAYEQYF
TRBV6-2/TRBV6-3,TRBJ2-7,CASSLEALSYEQYF
TRBV6-1,TRBJ1-2,CASSEAVSFYGYTF
TRBV12-3/TRBV12-4,TRBJ2-1,CASSFGTRGLSYNEQFF